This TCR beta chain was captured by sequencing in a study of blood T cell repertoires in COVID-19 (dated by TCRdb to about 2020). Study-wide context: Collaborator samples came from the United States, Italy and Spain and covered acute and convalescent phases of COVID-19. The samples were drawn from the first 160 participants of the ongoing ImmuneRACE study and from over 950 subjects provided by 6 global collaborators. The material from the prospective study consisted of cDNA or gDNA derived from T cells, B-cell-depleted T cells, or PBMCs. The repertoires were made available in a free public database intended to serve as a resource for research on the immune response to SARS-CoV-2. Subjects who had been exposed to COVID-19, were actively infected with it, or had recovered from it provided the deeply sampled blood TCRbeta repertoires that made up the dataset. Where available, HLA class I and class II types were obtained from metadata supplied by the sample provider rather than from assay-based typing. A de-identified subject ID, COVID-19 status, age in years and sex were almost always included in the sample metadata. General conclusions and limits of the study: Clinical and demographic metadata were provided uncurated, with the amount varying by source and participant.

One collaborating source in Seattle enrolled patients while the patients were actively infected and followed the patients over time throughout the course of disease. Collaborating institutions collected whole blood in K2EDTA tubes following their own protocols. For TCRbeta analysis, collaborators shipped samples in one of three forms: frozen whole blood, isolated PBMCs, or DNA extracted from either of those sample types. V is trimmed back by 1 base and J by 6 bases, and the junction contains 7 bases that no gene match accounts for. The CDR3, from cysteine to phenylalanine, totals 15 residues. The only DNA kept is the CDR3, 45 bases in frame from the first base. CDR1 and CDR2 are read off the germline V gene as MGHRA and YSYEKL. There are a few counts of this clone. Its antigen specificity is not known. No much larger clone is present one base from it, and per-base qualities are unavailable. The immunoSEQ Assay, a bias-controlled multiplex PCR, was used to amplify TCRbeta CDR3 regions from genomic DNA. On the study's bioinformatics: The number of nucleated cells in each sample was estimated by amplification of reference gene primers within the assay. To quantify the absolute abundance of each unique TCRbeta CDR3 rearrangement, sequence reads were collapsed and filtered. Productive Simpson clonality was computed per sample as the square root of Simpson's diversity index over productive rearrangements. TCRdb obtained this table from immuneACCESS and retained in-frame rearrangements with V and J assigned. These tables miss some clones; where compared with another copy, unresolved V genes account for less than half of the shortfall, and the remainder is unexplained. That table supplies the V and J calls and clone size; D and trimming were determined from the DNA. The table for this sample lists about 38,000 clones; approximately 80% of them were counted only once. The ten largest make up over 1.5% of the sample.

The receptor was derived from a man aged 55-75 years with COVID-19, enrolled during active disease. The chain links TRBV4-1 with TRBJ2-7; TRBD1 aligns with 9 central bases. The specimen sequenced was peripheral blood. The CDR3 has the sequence CASSQAGTGTGEQYF. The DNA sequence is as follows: TGCGCCAGCAGCCAAGCCGGGACAGGGACGGGCGAGCAGTACTTC.